This T cell receptor (beta chain) was identified in a study of blood T cell repertoires in COVID-19. Study-level background: Acute and convalescent COVID-19 samples came from the United States, Italy and Spain. T cells, B-cell-depleted T cells, or PBMCs provided the cDNA or gDNA that served as material.

As originally analysed: The authors estimated nucleated cell counts from reference gene primer amplification. Profiling relied on immunoSEQ multiplex PCR, and the TCRdb table lists in-frame clones only, not all of them. D and trimming come from the DNA, and the V and J calls and clone size come from that table. The sample includes about 180,000 clones, roughly 79% of them seen just once. The CDR3 has 12 amino acids. Germline V gives CDR1 LGHDT, CDR2 YNNKEL (reference sequence). V gave up 1 base and J gave up 11 bases, with 11 bases separating them. The origin of this receptor is a woman in her seventies with acute or convalescent COVID-19. Sequencing input: peripheral blood. This chain joins TRBV3-1 (or the pseudogene TRBV3-2) and TRBJ1-1; the D is unclear. The CDR3 spells CASSQGGFYAFF. In DNA, the CDR3 is TGTGCCAGCAGCCAAGGAGGGTTTTACGCTTTCTTT.